Ten or more counts support the clone carrying this TCR beta chain. Antigen specificity is unknown. Separate cDNA molecules each had unique molecular identifiers attached to them. TCRdb called the 5' RACE reads again in MiXCR, with one record for every CDR3 protein. Of about 26,000 distinct CDR3 sequences listed, around 4.4% are singletons. The sample is drawn from a study of early T cells in non-severe SARS-CoV-2 infection. Study background: Sequencing used unsorted whole-blood bulk RNA, so chains lack pairing.

Notes on the study in general: Sequences matched to VDJdb favored anti-spike CD8 responses, while private and CD4 specificities were missed.

The sequenced material came from whole blood. This receptor was obtained from an adult who was a healthcare worker with PCR-confirmed SARS-CoV-2 infection or an uninfected control (not recorded which).

In DNA form, the CDR3 reads TGTGCCAGCAGCTCACGGGAGACTGGTGAGCAGTTCTTC. Translation: CASSSRETGEQFF. The gene calls are TRBV6-5 and TRBJ2-1; D is perhaps TRBD2 (6 bases). CDR3 size: 13 residues. With 6 bases removed from V and 9 bases from J, the gap between germline ends came to 15 bases. Germline lookup yields CDR1 MNHEY and CDR2 SVGAGI.